This TCR beta chain is from a study of Ad26.COV2.S vaccination and SARS-CoV-2 variants. Study observations and caveats: From the TCR breadth and depth analyses, total T cell responses may have been underestimated. Participants in the vaccine arm had higher spike-specific TCR breadth; placebo recipients had lower. Substantial breadth was reportedly displayed by spike-specific CD8+ and CD4+ T cell responses after vaccination. Placebo recipients and vaccine recipients were similar in non-spike TCR breadth.

Profiled with immunoSEQ multiplex PCR; TCRdb holds only in-frame clones, not every one. Altogether about 39,000 clones are present, approximately 80% being singletons, with the ten largest covering about half. About this clone: Its antigen is currently unknown.

With 5 bases clipped from V and 7 bases from J, the junction kept 11 bases outside the gene matches. The CDR3 has 16 amino acids. Germline CDR1 is LNHDA and CDR2 is SQIVND (reference sequence). The specimen was peripheral blood, collected after recovery from COVID-19. This clonotype was sampled from a human donor who had recovered from COVID-19. The genes are TRBV19 and TRBJ2-1; 10 bases are shared with TRBD2. The CDR3 sequence: CASSLWTSGPWNEQFF. CDR3 DNA sequence: TGTGCCAGTAGTCTTTGGACTAGCGGACCTTGGAATGAGCAGTTCTTC.